This record covers a single T cell receptor beta chain. Antigen: not known. The sample belongs to a study of T cells in tumors after PD-1 blockade. Broader study findings: Some novel exhausted tumor clones appeared in pre-treatment blood, suggesting peripheral recruitment.

The method was immunoSEQ multiplex PCR; TCRdb's version includes in-frame clones alone and lacks a portion of them. This table holds roughly 48,000 clones, approximately 81% found once. This TCR was sampled from a human donor with basal cell carcinoma. The input for sequencing was PBMCs, taken before anti-PD-1 treatment.

The CDR3 loop is CASSLGAYEQYF. For the CDR3, the DNA is TGTGCCAGCAGCCTCGGGGCCTACGAGCAGTACTTC. V is TRBV7-2 and J is TRBJ2-7, with D possibly being TRBD2 (5 bases). CDR1 and CDR2 from the germline V gene are SGHTA and FQGNSA. The length of the CDR3 is 12 residues. V dropped 5 bases and J dropped 2 bases, with 7 bases sitting between them.